This T cell receptor beta chain was identified during a study of tumor-infiltrating lymphocytes in oesophageal squamous cell carcinoma listed by TCRdb under 2016. V and J are trimmed by 5 bases and 5 bases, and the gene matches miss 8 bases of the junction. The CDR3 holds 14 amino acids from the cysteine to the phenylalanine. Only CDR3 DNA is held: 42 bases, read in frame from base 1. CDR1 SGHTA and CDR2 FQGTGA are derived from the germline V gene. This clonotype is categorized as medium-sized (0.01 to 0.1%). Its antigen is currently not known. No much larger clone is present one base from it, and per-base qualities are unavailable. Library preparation was by PCR. The instrument given in TCRdb is Illumina HiSeq 2000. TCRdb applied fastp at Q25 and MiXCR to the public reads, then kept only in-frame beta chains. Rows matching on CDR3 protein sequence are summarized as one entry with the most common DNA and genes. In all, the sample holds 15,000 to 20,000 distinct CDR3 sequences, and around 41% of those were seen once. Together, the top ten hold around 32% of the sample.

Recombination connected TRBV7-3 to TRBJ1-1, with 7 bases in between that match TRBD1. This sequence originates from a female donor with esophageal squamous cell carcinoma. The sample was normal esophageal tissue next to the tumor. Here is the DNA: TGTGCCAGCAGCCCCGGGACAGCGCAAACTGAAGCTTTCTTT. Translated, it gives CASSPGTAQTEAFF.